The 23 T cell receptor beta chains below were found in one sample sequenced in a study of TIL therapy for anti-PD-1-resistant metastatic lung cancer. This was the immunoSEQ v3 assay. Libraries were prepared by immunoSEQ multiplex PCR; TCRdb keeps only in-frame clonotypes and omits some of them. The sample includes 20,000 to 25,000 clones, over 70% of them seen just once. Indicated time point: pre-treatment sample, taken before nivolumab and TIL therapy. Specimen: blood, collected at baseline. The origin of the receptors is a person between 30 and 80 years old with non-small cell lung cancer.

The CDR3 region is CAISESGGNEQFF. DNA for the CDR3: TGTGCCATCAGTGAGTCTGGGGGAAATGAGCAGTTCTTC. V and J are TRBV10-3 and TRBJ2-1; TRBD1 or TRBD2 may be the D gene (5 bases each). The CDR3 loop spans 13 amino acids. The V gene's germline CDR1 is ENHRY and CDR2 SYGVKD. Trimming pared 0 bases from V and 7 bases from J, leaving 7 bases between.

This chain's CDR3 is CASSSWDLPFQPQHF. The CDR3 coding sequence is TGTGCCAGCAGCTCCTGGGACCTACCCTTCCAGCCCCAGCATTTT. J is TRBJ1-5 and V is TRBV5-6; possible D gene TRBD1, 5 bases. The length of the CDR3 is 15 residues. V was clipped by 3 bases and J by 7 bases, with 17 bases between them. In germline, CDR1 is SGHDT, CDR2 YYEEEE.

This chain links TRBV10-1 with TRBJ2-5, with D hard to call. CDR1 is WNHNN and CDR2 is SYGVQD in the germline V gene (reference sequence). Deletions cut 5 bases from V and 2 bases from J, with 15 bases between. CDR3 length: 15 residues. The CDR3 is CASSIPPGLQETQYF. CDR3 coding DNA: TGCGCCAGCAGTATCCCCCCCGGCCTACAAGAGACCCAGTACTTC.

The CDR3 coding sequence is TGCGCCAGCAGCCAGGACGGCTTTGGCTCCTACAATGAGCAGTTCTTC. Amino acid sequence: CASSQDGFGSYNEQFF. The chain is built from TRBV5-1 and TRBJ2-1; D ambiguous. Looked up from germline, CDR1 is SGHRS and CDR2 is YFSETQ. V was clipped by 4 bases and J by 0 bases, with 14 bases between them. The CDR3 totals 16 residues.

The chain joins TRBV28 to TRBJ2-1, with 8 positions matching TRBD1. Trimming cost V 4 bases and J 3 bases; bases outside gene matches: 5. The CDR3 has 15 amino acids. Germline CDR1 is MDHEN and CDR2 is SYDVKM. The CDR3 is CASSSPGTGYNEQFF. Here the CDR3 DNA reads TGTGCCAGCAGTTCCCCCGGGACAGGCTACAATGAGCAGTTCTTC.

The chain joins TRBV18 to TRBJ1-1; 8 bases are a match to TRBD1. The CDR3 runs to 15 residues. V shed 4 bases, J shed 5 bases, and the junction held 9 bases outside the gene matches. Germline V gene data show CDR1 as KGHSH and CDR2 as LQKENI. Here the CDR3 reads CASSRATDRVTEAFF. DNA for the CDR3: TGTGCCAGCTCACGCGCAACGGACAGGGTGACTGAAGCTTTCTTT.

The V gene is TRBV27, the J gene TRBJ2-1, with D maybe TRBD2 (6 bases). This CDR3 has 14 residues. CDR1 and CDR2 (germline): MNHEY, SMNVEV (reference sequence). Trimming removed 7 bases from V and 6 bases from J, with 16 bases in between. The CDR3 DNA follows: TGTGCCAGCAAGCACAGCGGGCCCCCCAATGAGCAGTTCTTC. Translation gives CASKHSGPPNEQFF.

The J gene is TRBJ1-6, the V gene TRBV7-8; 8 nucleotides match TRBD1. The CDR3 covers 14 residues. Per the germline V gene, CDR1 is SGHVS and CDR2 is FQNEAQ. V dropped 5 bases and J dropped 8; count of bases not matched to a gene: 5. CDR3 amino acids: CASSLQTGDSPLHF. In nucleotides, the CDR3 is TGTGCCAGCAGCCTACAGACAGGGGATTCACCCCTCCACTTT.

The genes are TRBV6-6 and TRBJ1-3; D not resolved. Looked up from germline, CDR1 is MNHNY and CDR2 is SVGAGI (reference sequence). This CDR3 is 15 amino acids long. V lost 6 bases to trimming and J lost 1 base, with 13 bases between them. The CDR3 nucleotides read TGTGCCAGCAGAAATCCGGGTCCTTCTGGAAACACCATATATTTT. Encoded protein: CASRNPGPSGNTIYF.

This clone was seen only a few times. This sequence joins TRBV9 and TRBJ1-1; a weak D match, TRBD1 (6 bases). This CDR3 comprises 15 residues. From germline, CDR1 is SGDLS and CDR2 YYNGEE. V lost 0 bases and J 2 bases, leaving 11 bases between the germline ends. Here the CDR3 DNA reads TGTGCCAGCAGCGTAGCTGGGACATTAAACACTGAAGCTTTCTTT. Its protein is CASSVAGTLNTEAFF.

In this sample, this clone turned up a few times. V gene TRBV2 combines with J gene TRBJ2-1, with 12 bases identical to TRBD2. The CDR3 is made up of 13 amino acids. The V gene end was trimmed by 11 bases and the J gene end by 7 bases; junction bases not matched to a gene: 6. Germline values: CDR1 SNHLY, CDR2 FYNNEI. CDR3 coding DNA: TGTGCCTCAGGACTAGCGGGGAAAAATGAGCAGTTCTTC. As protein: CASGLAGKNEQFF.

CDR3 in DNA: TGTGCCAGCAGTGAAGACAGGGTTTGGGGTGGCTACACCTTC. Its protein is CASSEDRVWGGYTF. This chain uses TRBV6-1 with TRBJ1-2, with D possibly matching TRBD1 (6 bases). In germline, CDR1 is MNHNS, CDR2 SASEGT. The CDR3 is made up of 14 amino acids. V shed 1 base and J shed 7 bases, with 13 bases lying between them.

The chain employs TRBV5-6 and TRBJ1-2, with 11 bases aligning to TRBD1. V shed 6 bases, J shed 8 bases, and the junction held 6 bases outside the gene matches. Germline V gives CDR1 SGHDT, CDR2 YYEEEE. The CDR3 runs to 13 residues. The CDR3 reads CASTTDRGLGYTF. The CDR3 coding sequence is TGTGCCAGCACTACGGACAGGGGGCTAGGCTACACCTTC.

J is TRBJ1-1 and V is TRBV11-2; 8 bases are a match to TRBD1. The CDR3 covers 14 residues. CDR1 is SGHAT, CDR2 FQNNGV, per germline. Trimming cost V 7 bases and J 0 bases; bases outside gene matches: 4. CDR3 DNA sequence: TGTGCCAGCACCAAGGACAGGGTGAACACTGAAGCTTTCTTT. Translation gives CASTKDRVNTEAFF.

The V and J genes are TRBV19 and TRBJ1-4; D is uncertain. CDR1 and CDR2 (germline): LNHDA, SQIVND (reference sequence). The length of the CDR3 is 11 residues. V was shortened by 9 bases and J by 11 bases, with 13 bases between the two germline ends. The CDR3 nucleotides read TGTGCCAGCAGAAGACCGGGGAAACTGTTTTTT. Translating it yields CASRRPGKLFF.

The chain combines TRBV27 with TRBJ1-1; 7 bases match TRBD1. This CDR3 is built from 15 residues. The germline V gene encodes CDR1 MNHEY and CDR2 SMNVEV (reference sequence). V lost 2 bases and J lost 1; bases outside the gene matches: 4. This CDR3 is CASSLVGTANTEAFF. In DNA form, the CDR3 reads TGTGCCAGCAGTTTAGTTGGGACAGCGAACACTGAAGCTTTCTTT.

The chain couples TRBV19 to TRBJ1-1, with D possibly matching TRBD1 (5 bases). Germline CDR1 LNHDA, CDR2 SQIVND (reference sequence). The V and J ends lost 9 bases and 3 bases respectively, with 14 bases between them. The CDR3 runs 13 residues. The CDR3 reads CASRRTGDTEAFF. The CDR3 region has the DNA TGTGCCAGCCGCCGGACGGGGGACACTGAAGCTTTCTTT.

The V and J genes are TRBV6-5 and TRBJ1-3; D gene unclear. Germline V gene lookup returns CDR1 MNHEY and CDR2 SVGAGI. The length of the CDR3 is 13 residues. Trimming took 5 bases from V and 0 from J, leaving 5 bases between them. CDR3 amino acids: CASSPPSGNTIYF. The CDR3 bases are TGTGCCAGCAGTCCCCCCTCTGGAAACACCATATATTTT.

Only a few counts were recorded for this clone. V usage is TRBV7-9 and J usage is TRBJ2-5; the match to TRBD1 covers 9 bases. CDR3 size: 17 residues. Trimming removed 4 bases from V and 4 bases from J; junction bases left unmatched: 13. CDR1 and CDR2 from the germline V gene are SEHNR and FQNEAQ (reference sequence). The CDR3 nucleotides read TGTGCCAGCAGCTCCAATCACGGGGGACAGGGACCAGAGACCCAGTACTTC. Amino acid sequence: CASSSNHGGQGPETQYF.

This chain joins TRBV7-2 and TRBJ2-1, with D possibly being TRBD1 or TRBD2 (5 bases each). This CDR3 has 14 amino acids. The germline gives CDR1 SGHTA, CDR2 FQGNSA. Trimming shortened V by 3 bases and J by 9 bases, and 15 bases separated the two germline ends. CDR3: CASSFRGISSEQFF. As DNA, the CDR3 is TGTGCCAGCAGCTTCCGGGGCATCTCCAGTGAGCAGTTCTTC.

This CDR3 is CASSPGTSHYGYTF. The DNA for the CDR3 is TGTGCCAGCTCACCTGGGACCTCCCACTATGGCTACACCTTC. The V gene is TRBV18, the J gene TRBJ1-2, with a weak D call TRBD1 (5 bases). The CDR3 totals 14 residues. V shed 3 bases and J shed 3 bases, with 11 bases lying between them. CDR1 KGHSH and CDR2 LQKENI come from the germline V gene.

This clone was counted once. The J gene is TRBJ2-1, the V gene TRBV28; TRBD1 might be the D (6 bases). Trimming pared 1 base from V and 0 bases from J, leaving 16 bases between. The CDR3 covers 18 residues. In germline, CDR1 is MDHEN, CDR2 SYDVKM. CDR3 amino acids: CASSLFRIGQSSYNEQFF. For the CDR3, the DNA is TGTGCCAGCAGTTTATTCCGGATTGGACAGAGCTCCTACAATGAGCAGTTCTTC.

The genes are TRBV2 and TRBJ2-3, with unresolved D. V lost 1 base and J lost 9, with 11 bases in between. Germline loops: CDR1 SNHLY, CDR2 FYNNEI. The CDR3 contains 13 residues. CDR3 residues: CASSEGGGVTQYF. CDR3 DNA: TGTGCCAGCAGTGAAGGGGGTGGGGTCACGCAGTATTTT.